This is a list of T cell receptor beta chains from one sample in a study of blood T cell repertoires in COVID-19. The data were produced by immunoSEQ multiplex PCR, yet TCRdb's version contains in-frame clones alone and is incomplete. Of tens of thousands of clones listed, over 80% were seen once; the top ten hold approximately 4.1%. The sample consisted of peripheral blood. The origin of the receptors is a woman between 50 and 59 years old in a cohort sampled during active COVID-19. Both conserved end residues are part of each CDR3.

J	V	CDR3
TRBJ1-1	TRBV5-1	CASSLFRTGGGTEAFF
TRBJ1-5	TRBV4-2	CASSQDGADSNQPQHF
TRBJ1-6	TRBV7-9	CASSLGLQRDSPLHF
TRBJ1-3	TRBV12-5	CASGPGSAGGLNSGNTIYF
TRBJ2-7	TRBV6-5	CASSQGGYEQYF
TRBJ1-1	TRBV28	CASSSRSSTEAFF
TRBJ1-6	TRBV27	CASTSPGSRSPLHF
TRBJ2-1	TRBV5-1	CASSLSLFPGQAYNEQFF
TRBJ2-2	TRBV18	CASSTGLAGEKGELFF
TRBJ1-5	TRBV6-1	CASSEWGDSRPQHF
TRBJ1-5	TRBV28	CASRTGGAQPQHF
TRBJ1-5	TRBV2	CASSEVRGRGNQPQHF
TRBJ2-1	TRBV5-4	CASGGKVRGNNEQFF
TRBJ2-7	TRBV5-8	CASSYRGVEEQYF
TRBJ2-6	TRBV30	CAWDRASGANVLTF
TRBJ2-2	TRBV9	CASSVAAGNTGELFF
TRBJ1-2	TRBV7-9	CASESENEGYTF
TRBJ2-3	TRBV6-5	CASSSTSTDTQYF
TRBJ2-3	TRBV3-1/TRBV3-2	CASSQVQRGGTDTQYF
TRBJ2-7	TRBV3-1/TRBV3-2	CASSQGGRRFYEQYF
TRBJ2-3	TRBV20-1	CSASGGGLDTQYF
TRBJ1-4	TRBV28	CASSSTGFNEKLFF
TRBJ2-2	TRBV24-1	CATTPIPGLAGGLTGELFF
TRBJ1-6	TRBV10-3	CAIRSGTGANSPLHF
TRBJ1-2	TRBV18	CASSPPHTGASYTF
TRBJ1-1	TRBV5-1	CASSFDRDTEAFF
TRBJ1-5	TRBV19	CASRGQGARDQPQHF
TRBJ2-3	TRBV5-1	CASSLALAVDTDTQYF
TRBJ2-7	TRBV12-3/TRBV12-4	CASSRTGPEQYF
TRBJ1-2	TRBV2	CASNQGQADGYTF
TRBJ1-2	TRBV7-6	CASSLTGGSDYGYTF
TRBJ2-3	TRBV28	CASSPSGDYTDTQYF
TRBJ2-7	TRBV10-2	CASSGGELPEQYF
TRBJ1-3	TRBV5-1	CASSLASAAGNTIYF
TRBJ2-3	TRBV2	CASSDLGGRTDTQYF
TRBJ2-7	TRBV10-3	CAISESLGTSDYEQYF
TRBJ2-1	TRBV7-9	CASSPPGQSYNEQFF
TRBJ1-2	TRBV28	CASSWDGRGFYGYTF
TRBJ1-6	TRBV27	CASSLIGDIYRSPLHF
TRBJ1-2	TRBV2	CASTGDRHNYGYTF
TRBJ2-6	TRBV10-3	CAIGRRGSGANVLTF
TRBJ1-2	TRBV6-2/TRBV6-3	CASSYVRGDLNYGYTF
TRBJ2-5	TRBV1	CTSSQDEFRGHEDRGSPKETQYF
TRBJ1-5	TRBV6-1	CASSEDSLIDQPQHF
TRBJ2-3	TRBV28	CASSLNPGPPDTQYF
TRBJ1-2	TRBV18	CASSPGLSNYGYTF
TRBJ2-3	TRBV29-1	CSVLQGTDTQYF
TRBJ1-2	TRBV5-1	CASSSEPIQGYTF
TRBJ1-2	TRBV7-9	CASSLVDRGQRSYTF
TRBJ2-2	TRBV19	CASSIDRGNGELFF
TRBJ1-1	TRBV6-5	CASNPGTGATEAFF
TRBJ2-3	TRBV11-3	CASSLSGTSTDTQYF